The sequence of this TCR beta chain was determined in a study of T-cell memory formation after mild COVID-19 (TCRdb year 2021). Study-level background: TCR sequence clusters from the two donors were found to be largely donor specific. In a couple of donors, T-cell clones that expanded and contracted after mild COVID-19 were tracked by sequencing TCRalpha and TCRbeta repertoires over time. Two young, previously healthy adult volunteers made up the cohort, one male and one female. Overall results and qualifications from the work: SARS-CoV-2 specificity of the second-wave clones peaking on day 37 was not confirmed. Contracting CD4+ clones turned up mainly in the CM and EM memory subsets, whereas EMRA was where CD8+ clones were enriched. Clones contracting from day 15 to 85 had balanced CD4/CD8 phenotypes, while a second wave expanding from day 15 to 37 was biased towards CD4+. Some responding clones were found in pre-infection memory, which suggests that pre-existing cross-reactive memory T cells took part in the SARS-CoV-2 response. The study covered only a couple of mild cases, and larger cohorts including severe cases with pre-infection samples were considered necessary.

In the case of this clonotype: This clone's antigen is unknown. No base-level quality is on record; no much larger clone is a single base apart.

The sequencer was an Illumina NovaSeq 6000. cDNA libraries for TCRalpha and TCRbeta were prepared by 5'RACE using constant-segment primers, with sample barcodes and unique molecular identifiers added. Trizol reagent was used to extract RNA from every sample. Libraries were amplified in two PCR steps, with a second sample barcode and Illumina TruSeq adapters added in the second step. The libraries were sequenced on an Illumina NovaSeq using 2 x 150 bp paired-end reads. Regarding the original processing steps: Demultiplexing of reads and collapsing into UMI-guided consensus sequences were performed with migec v1.2.7. Using mixcr v2.1.11, UMI consensuses were aligned to TRA and TRB V and J templates and then assembled into clonotypes. A clonotype was counted as expanded or contracted only if both edgeR and NoisET called the change significant, with noise models trained on biological replicates. edgeR calls used a false discovery rate-adjusted p below 0.01 and a log2 fold-change threshold of 1. As an exploratory analysis of dynamics, PCA with hierarchical clustering was applied to max-normalized trajectories of the 1000 most abundant clonotypes. Separately sequenced CD4+ and CD8+ repertoires were used to assign a CD4 or CD8 phenotype to each responding clone. The raw public reads went through TCRdb reprocessing: fastp at Q25, MiXCR clone calling, in-frame beta chains kept. CDR3 protein duplicates are merged, each entry listing the most common genes and DNA. TCRdb assigned the V and J calls; the authors' analysis was not used. This sample gives about 340,000 distinct CDR3 sequences in total; around a sixth of them show up just once. 20% to 25% of the sample is in the top ten clones.

CDR1 and CDR2 (DFQATT, SNEGSKA) derive from the germline V gene (reference sequence). V lost 0 bases and J lost 6 bases; the stretch between them is 12 bases long. The CDR3 covers 13 residues, taking in both the cysteine and the phenylalanine. Only the CDR3 DNA is retained, 39 bases long and in frame from the first base. Ficoll-Paque density gradient centrifugation was the method used to isolate PBMCs. Sequences were obtained from PBMCs or a T cell subset sorted from them (not recorded which). The sequence joins TRBV20-1 to TRBJ2-7; possibly the D gene is TRBD1, per 6 matching bases. The TCR was taken from a young man who had mild COVID-19 (a few samples of this study predate the infection). The sample titles of this study are shuffled in the database, so cell type and time point are left out; the donor was told from shared clones. The CDR3 reads CSARDAGVGEQYF. The bases are TGCAGTGCTAGAGATGCAGGGGTTGGCGAGCAGTACTTC.